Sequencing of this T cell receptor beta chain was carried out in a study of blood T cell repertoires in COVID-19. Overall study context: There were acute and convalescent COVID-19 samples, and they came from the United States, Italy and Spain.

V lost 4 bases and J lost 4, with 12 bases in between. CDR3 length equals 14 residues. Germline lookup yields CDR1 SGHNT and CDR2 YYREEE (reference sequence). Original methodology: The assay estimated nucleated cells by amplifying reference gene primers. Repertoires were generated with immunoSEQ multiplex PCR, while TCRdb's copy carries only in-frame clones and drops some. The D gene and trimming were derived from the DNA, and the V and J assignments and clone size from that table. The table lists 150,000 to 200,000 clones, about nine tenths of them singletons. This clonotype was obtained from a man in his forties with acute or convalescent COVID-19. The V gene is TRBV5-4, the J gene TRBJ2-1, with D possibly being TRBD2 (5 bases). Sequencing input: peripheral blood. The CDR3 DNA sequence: TGTGCCAGCAGCCCACAGAGGGAGTACAATGAGCAGTTCTTC. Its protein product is CASSPQREYNEQFF.